This is a list of T cell receptor beta chains from one sample in a study of cytomegalovirus exposure and HLA in healthy donors. Generated by immunoSEQ multiplex PCR, the TCRdb table keeps only in-frame clones and is missing some. This sample has approximately 82,000 clones, with approximately 95% found just once. The sequencing sample was made of PBMCs. Every receptor here comes from a woman aged 18-35 years in good health and CMV-seronegative. Both conserved end residues are part of each CDR3. D genes are given only for firm matches. The size of a clone is reported for some rows only, either as once, few or many, or as a class for expanded clones.

CDR3aa: CATSRDLGNTGELFF
CDR3nt: TGTGCCACCAGCAGAGATCTAGGGAACACCGGGGAGCTGTTTTTT
d_gene: -
v_gene: TRBV15
j_gene: TRBJ2-2
abundance: -

CDR3aa: CASSIALTSGTDTQYF
CDR3nt: TGTGCCAGTAGTATAGCCTTGACTAGCGGCACAGATACGCAGTATTTT
d_gene: TRBD2
v_gene: TRBV19
j_gene: TRBJ2-3
abundance: -

CDR3aa: CASSYRGQAEGAAQYF
CDR3nt: TGTGCCAGCAGTTATCGCGGACAGGCCGAGGGGGCGGCCCAGTACTTC
d_gene: TRBD1
v_gene: TRBV9
j_gene: TRBJ2-5
abundance: -

CDR3aa: CASSRLQGTGELFF
CDR3nt: TGCGCCAGCAGCCGACTACAGGGAACCGGGGAGCTGTTTTTT
d_gene: -
v_gene: TRBV5-1
j_gene: TRBJ2-2
abundance: -

CDR3aa: CASSLGLAADTQYF
CDR3nt: TGTGCCAGCAGCTTAGGACTAGCGGCAGATACGCAGTATTTT
d_gene: TRBD2
v_gene: TRBV11-3
j_gene: TRBJ2-3
abundance: -

CDR3aa: CASSPPGGQYTDTQYF
CDR3nt: TGTGCCAGCAGCCCCCCAGGTGGGCAGTACACAGATACGCAGTATTTT
d_gene: -
v_gene: TRBV7-9
j_gene: TRBJ2-3
abundance: -

CDR3aa: CASSEGYGNYGYTF
CDR3nt: TGTGCCAGCAGTGAAGGGTACGGTAACTATGGCTACACCTTC
d_gene: -
v_gene: TRBV6-1
j_gene: TRBJ1-2
abundance: -

CDR3aa: CASSLAGGGGSPLHF
CDR3nt: TGTGCCAGCAGCTTAGCCGGGGGCGGGGGTTCACCCCTCCACTTT
d_gene: -
v_gene: TRBV7-2
j_gene: TRBJ1-6
abundance: -

CDR3aa: CASSDEDRANYGYTF
CDR3nt: TGTGCCAGCAGTGACGAGGACAGGGCTAACTATGGCTACACCTTC
d_gene: TRBD1
v_gene: TRBV28
j_gene: TRBJ1-2
abundance: once

CDR3aa: CASSIDSTVNEKLFF
CDR3nt: TGTGCCAGCAGCATCGATTCTACAGTAAATGAAAAACTGTTTTTT
d_gene: -
v_gene: TRBV5-4
j_gene: TRBJ1-4
abundance: -

CDR3aa: CASSFGGSGYTF
CDR3nt: TGTGCCAGCAGTTTCGGAGGGTCTGGCTACACCTTC
d_gene: -
v_gene: TRBV27
j_gene: TRBJ1-2
abundance: -

CDR3aa: CASSVGAGASYEQYF
CDR3nt: TGTGCCAGCAGCGTAGGGGCGGGAGCTTCCTACGAGCAGTACTTC
d_gene: TRBD2
v_gene: TRBV9
j_gene: TRBJ2-7
abundance: -

CDR3aa: CASSPRTAQETQYF
CDR3nt: TGCGCCAGCAGTCCCAGGACAGCACAAGAGACCCAGTACTTC
d_gene: -
v_gene: TRBV5-1
j_gene: TRBJ2-5
abundance: -

CDR3aa: CASSLGQPNEQFF
CDR3nt: TGTGCCAGCAGTCTCGGACAGCCCAATGAGCAGTTCTTC
d_gene: -
v_gene: TRBV28
j_gene: TRBJ2-1
abundance: once

CDR3aa: CASSMGLNNEQFF
CDR3nt: TGTGCCAGTAGTATGGGACTAAACAATGAGCAGTTCTTC
d_gene: TRBD2
v_gene: TRBV19
j_gene: TRBJ2-1
abundance: -

CDR3aa: CASSTRQGDRGYTF
CDR3nt: TGTGCCAGCAGCACCCGACAGGGGGATCGCGGCTACACCTTC
d_gene: TRBD1
v_gene: TRBV7-2
j_gene: TRBJ1-2
abundance: -

CDR3aa: CASRSTGTYEQYF
CDR3nt: TGTGCCAGCAGGTCTACAGGGACCTACGAGCAGTACTTC
d_gene: -
v_gene: TRBV28
j_gene: TRBJ2-7
abundance: -

CDR3aa: CASSLVSASYNEQFF
CDR3nt: TGTGCCAGCTCATTGGTCAGCGCATCCTACAATGAGCAGTTCTTC
d_gene: -
v_gene: TRBV2
j_gene: TRBJ2-1
abundance: -

CDR3aa: CASASGRNQPQHF
CDR3nt: TGTGCCAGTGCTTCGGGGAGAAATCAGCCCCAGCATTTT
d_gene: -
v_gene: TRBV5-4
j_gene: TRBJ1-5
abundance: -

CDR3aa: CASSLAVGANYEQYF
CDR3nt: TGCGCCAGCAGCTTGGCCGTGGGGGCAAATTACGAGCAGTACTTC
d_gene: -
v_gene: TRBV5-1
j_gene: TRBJ2-7
abundance: -

CDR3aa: CASSLGQGPTGELFF
CDR3nt: TGTGCCAGCAGTTTAGGACAGGGGCCCACCGGGGAGCTGTTTTTT
d_gene: TRBD1
v_gene: TRBV6-6
j_gene: TRBJ2-2
abundance: -

CDR3aa: CSVVRGGETQYF
CDR3nt: TGCAGCGTTGTAAGGGGGGGGGAGACCCAGTACTTC
d_gene: -
v_gene: TRBV29-1
j_gene: TRBJ2-5
abundance: -

CDR3aa: CASSSLIWAGPYEQYF
CDR3nt: TGTGCCAGCAGTTCCCTAATTTGGGCAGGGCCCTACGAGCAGTACTTC
d_gene: -
v_gene: TRBV27
j_gene: TRBJ2-7
abundance: -

CDR3aa: CATRQGGEKLFF
CDR3nt: TGTGCCACCCGGCAGGGCGGAGAAAAACTGTTTTTT
d_gene: -
v_gene: TRBV15
j_gene: TRBJ1-4
abundance: -

CDR3aa: CASSPSRTGGTEAFF
CDR3nt: TGTGCCAGCAGCCCCTCGCGGACAGGGGGCACTGAAGCTTTCTTT
d_gene: TRBD1
v_gene: TRBV7-2
j_gene: TRBJ1-1
abundance: -

CDR3aa: CASSSRLAGGSTDTQYF
CDR3nt: TGTGCCAGCAGCTCTCGACTAGCGGGGGGCTCCACAGATACGCAGTATTTT
d_gene: TRBD2
v_gene: TRBV7-2
j_gene: TRBJ2-3
abundance: -

CDR3aa: CASSPGQANTGELFF
CDR3nt: TGTGCCAGCAGCCCAGGACAGGCAAACACCGGGGAGCTGTTTTTT
d_gene: TRBD1
v_gene: TRBV6-5
j_gene: TRBJ2-2
abundance: once